These 14 T cell receptor beta chains were sequenced from one sample in a study of blood T cell repertoires in COVID-19. The protocol was immunoSEQ multiplex PCR, while the TCRdb copy is restricted to in-frame clones and leaves out a portion. The sample consists of 45,000 to 60,000 clones, roughly nine tenths of them appearing once. Material for sequencing was peripheral blood. Receptors were obtained from a human donor in a cohort sampled during active COVID-19.

The chain recombines TRBV6-5 with TRBJ2-2, with 9 bases identical to TRBD1. Germline-derived CDR1 and CDR2 are MNHEY and SVGAGI. The V and J ends lost 5 bases and 6 bases, in that order; junction bases with no gene match: 7. This CDR3 is built from 15 residues. CDR3 amino acids: CASSRTGQGSGELFF. CDR3 bases: TGTGCCAGCAGTAGAACGGGACAGGGTTCCGGGGAGCTGTTTTTT.

Comments on this clone: The junction differs from germline at one of its ends, possibly a read error. The rearrangement joins TRBV5-1 to TRBJ2-5, with D maybe TRBD1 (6 bases). The CDR3 has 15 residues. The germline CDR1 and CDR2 sequences are SGHRS and YFSETQ. Here the CDR3 reads CASSLGAPWEETQYF. The CDR3 DNA follows: TGCGCCAGCAGTTTGGGGGCACCTTGGGAAGAGACCCAGTACTTC.

The chain combines TRBV5-5 with TRBJ1-3, with D maybe TRBD1 (5 bases). The CDR3 totals 18 residues. The germline CDR1 and CDR2 sequences are SGHKS and YYEKEE (reference sequence). V lost 0 bases to trimming and J lost 0 bases, with 16 bases between them. This CDR3 reads CASSLGLPGQSSGNTIYF. CDR3 DNA: TGTGCCAGCAGCTTGGGGCTACCCGGACAAAGCTCTGGAAACACCATATATTTT.

The chain recombines TRBV2 with TRBJ2-1, with D possibly TRBD1 on 5 matching bases. CDR3 size: 15 residues. CDR1 SNHLY and CDR2 FYNNEI come from the germline V gene. The V gene lost 1 base and the J gene lost 5 bases, with 12 bases spanning the gap. The CDR3 sequence: CASSEDYQGNNEQFF. CDR3 coding DNA: TGTGCCAGCAGTGAAGATTATCAGGGAAACAATGAGCAGTTCTTC.

This chain joins TRBV15 and TRBJ2-7; D gene unclear. Germline CDR1 and CDR2: LNHNV and YYDKDF (reference sequence). Trimming stripped 4 bases from V and 3 bases from J, with 7 bases between. The CDR3 has 12 amino acids. The CDR3 sequence: CATSIRNYEQYF. In nucleotides, the CDR3 is TGTGCCACCAGCATCCGTAACTACGAGCAGTACTTC. The full variable domain, in which reference TRBV15 and TRBJ2-7 provide the parts outside the CDR3, is DAMVIQNPRYQVTQFGKPVTLSCSQTLNHNVMYWYQQKSSQAPKLLFHYYDKDFNNEADTPDNFQSRRPNTSFCFLDIRSPGLGDTAMYLCATSIRNYEQYFGPGTRLTVT.

The chain employs TRBV6-2 or TRBV6-3 and TRBJ2-7; TRBD2 matches 11 bases. The ends lost 5 bases at V and 3 bases at J; junction bases unmatched: 6. The CDR3 extends over 15 amino acids. CDR1 and CDR2 from the germline V gene are MNHEY and SVGEGT. CDR3 loop: CASSPPTSGVYEQYF. The CDR3 DNA sequence: TGTGCCAGCAGTCCCCCGACTAGCGGGGTCTACGAGCAGTACTTC.

This clone was seen just once. The chain has TRBV19 and TRBJ2-2, with TRBD2 matching over 8 bases. This CDR3 contains 16 residues. Per the germline V gene, CDR1 is LNHDA and CDR2 is SQIVND (reference sequence). The ends lost 7 bases at V and 4 bases at J; junction bases unmatched: 11. The DNA of the CDR3 is TGTGCCAGTACGGGCGGGGGGCCACCTTTCACCGGGGAGCTGTTTTTT. Its translation is CASTGGGPPFTGELFF.

The chain has TRBV6-6 and TRBJ1-1; D unresolved. CDR1 and CDR2 (germline): MNHNY, SVGAGI (reference sequence). Trimming removed 9 bases at V and 0 bases at J, with 5 bases between. This CDR3 spans 11 amino acids. The CDR3 nucleotides read TGTGCCAGTATCTTGAACACTGAAGCTTTCTTT. This gives the protein CASILNTEAFF.

The rearrangement links TRBV10-3 to TRBJ1-1; maybe TRBD1 (5 bases). The V gene's germline CDR1 is ENHRY and CDR2 SYGVKD. CDR3 length: 15 residues. Between the trimmed V and J ends, which lost 2 bases and 1 base, there was a span of 11 bases. CDR3 nucleotides: TGTGCCATCAGTGAGCCAGCGGGGCAGAACACTGAAGCTTTCTTT. Translation: CAISEPAGQNTEAFF.

The rearrangement links TRBV27 to TRBJ1-2; D not resolved. The CDR3 covers 11 residues. Germline loops: CDR1 MNHEY, CDR2 SMNVEV (reference sequence). V dropped 6 bases and J dropped 7 bases, with 9 bases sitting between them. This chain's CDR3 is CASRDWFGYTF. The CDR3 nucleotides are TGTGCCAGCAGAGACTGGTTTGGCTACACCTTC.

The genes are TRBV4-3 and TRBJ2-7; the match to TRBD2 covers 10 bases. The CDR3 contains 16 residues. From germline, CDR1 is LGHNA and CDR2 YSLEER. Germline trimming cut 1 base from V and 3 bases from J; bases unmatched to any gene: 6. The CDR3 reads CASSQVPGLAIYEQYF. The CDR3 bases are TGCGCCAGCAGCCAAGTTCCGGGACTAGCGATCTACGAGCAGTACTTC.

The chain carries TRBV19 and TRBJ1-5; D is unclear. The CDR3 spans 16 residues. Germline V CDR1 and CDR2: LNHDA, SQIVND (reference sequence). Trimming removed 3 bases from V and 4 bases from J, with 16 bases in between. Here the CDR3 DNA reads TGTGCCAGTAGTATCGGCGAAGGGAGGTTTAATCAGCCCCAGCATTTT. Translating gives CASSIGEGRFNQPQHF.

The chain couples TRBV9 to TRBJ2-2; D not resolved. The CDR3 extends over 16 amino acids. The V end was cut by 0 bases, the J end by 2 bases, with 11 bases between. CDR1 and CDR2 (germline): SGDLS, YYNGEE. CDR3 in DNA: TGTGCCAGCAGCGTAGTGTCAGTGTCCAACACCGGGGAGCTGTTTTTT. Translated: CASSVVSVSNTGELFF.

Here the CDR3 DNA reads TGTGCCAGCAGCTCCTACAGAGGGCGGTCTGGGGCCAACGTCCTGACTTTC. Protein product: CASSSYRGRSGANVLTF. This chain joins TRBV7-9 and TRBJ2-6; a weak D match, TRBD2 (5 bases). The V and J ends lost 4 bases and 1 base respectively, with 14 bases between them. The germline V gene has CDR1 SEHNR and CDR2 FQNEAQ (reference sequence). The CDR3 has 17 amino acids.